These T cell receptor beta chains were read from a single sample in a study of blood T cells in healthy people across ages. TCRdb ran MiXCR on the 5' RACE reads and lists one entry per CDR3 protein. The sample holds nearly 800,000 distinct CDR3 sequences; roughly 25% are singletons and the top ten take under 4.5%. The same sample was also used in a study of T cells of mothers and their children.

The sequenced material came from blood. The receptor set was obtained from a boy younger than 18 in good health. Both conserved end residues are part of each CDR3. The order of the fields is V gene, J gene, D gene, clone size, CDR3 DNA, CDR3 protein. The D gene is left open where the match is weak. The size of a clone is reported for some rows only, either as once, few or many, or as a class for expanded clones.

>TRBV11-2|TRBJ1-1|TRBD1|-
TGTGCCAGCAGCCCATGGACAGGGTCGAGGACTGAAGCTTTCTTT
CASSPWTGSRTEAFF
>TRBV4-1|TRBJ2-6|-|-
TGCGCCAGCAGCCAAGACAGCGACAACTCTGGGGCCAACGTCCTGACTTTC
CASSQDSDNSGANVLTF
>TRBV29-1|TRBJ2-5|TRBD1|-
TGCAGCGTGGCGAGGTCCGACAGGGGGGACCCAAGTGAGACCCAGTACTTC
CSVARSDRGDPSETQYF
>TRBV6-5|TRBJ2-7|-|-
TGTGCCAGCAGCGCCGGATTTAAACTTTCCTACGAGCAGTACTTC
CASSAGFKLSYEQYF
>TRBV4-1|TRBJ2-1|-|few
TGCGCCAGCAGCCAAGGGTGGAATGAGCAGTTCTTC
CASSQGWNEQFF
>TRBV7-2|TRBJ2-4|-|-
TGTGCCAGCAGCTTAGCACTAACAAACATTCAGTACTTC
CASSLALTNIQYF
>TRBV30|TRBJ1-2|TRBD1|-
TGTGCCTACCGGGACAGGAGCCTCTATGGCTACACCTTC
CAYRDRSLYGYTF
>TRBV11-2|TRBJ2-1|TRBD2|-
TGTGCCAGCAGCACCCGGACTAGCGGGAGATGGGATGAGCAGTTCTTC
CASSTRTSGRWDEQFF
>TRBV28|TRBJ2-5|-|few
TGTGCCAGTTCCACCGGGCGCGAAGAGACCCAGTACTTC
CASSTGREETQYF
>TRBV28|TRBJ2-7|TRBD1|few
TGTGCCAGCAGCCCCGTCGACAGGGCCCCCTACGAGCAGTACTTC
CASSPVDRAPYEQYF
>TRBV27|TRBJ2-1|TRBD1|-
TGTGCCAGCAGTTATCAGGGGGTCTCTGGCGAGCAGTTCTTC
CASSYQGVSGEQFF
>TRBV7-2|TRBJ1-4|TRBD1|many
TGTGCCAGCAGCCCCGGACAGGGCCCTAATGAAAAACTGTTTTTT
CASSPGQGPNEKLFF
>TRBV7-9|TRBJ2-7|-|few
TGTGCCAGCAGCCCGAGGGCAGGGGCCTACGAGCAGTACTTC
CASSPRAGAYEQYF
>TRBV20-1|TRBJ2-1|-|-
TGCAGTGCCGTGACTTCAAACTCCTACAATGAGCAGTTCTTC
CSAVTSNSYNEQFF
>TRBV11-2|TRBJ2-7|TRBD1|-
TGTGCCAGCAGCCCCAGTACGGGACAGGGCTACGAGCAGTACTTC
CASSPSTGQGYEQYF
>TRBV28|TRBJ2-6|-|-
TGTGCCAGCAGTTCGGTTTCTGGGGCCAACGTCCTGACTTTC
CASSSVSGANVLTF
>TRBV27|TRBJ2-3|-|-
TGTGCCAGCAGTTTGAAGGGACCCACAGATACGCAGTATTTT
CASSLKGPTDTQYF
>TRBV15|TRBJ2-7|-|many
TGTGCCACCAGCACACGGGGGACCTACGAGCAGTACTTC
CATSTRGTYEQYF
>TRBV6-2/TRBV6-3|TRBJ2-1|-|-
TGTGCCAGCAAAAGGGACGGAGGGTTCGATGAGCAGTTCTTC
CASKRDGGFDEQFF
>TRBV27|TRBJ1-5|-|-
TGTGCCAGCAGTTACCAGGGAATCACTCAGCCCCAGCATTTT
CASSYQGITQPQHF